These 8 T cell receptor beta chains originate from one sample sequenced in a study of shared clonotypes between healthy human individuals. Here immunoSEQ multiplex PCR was the method, and the copy in TCRdb shows in-frame clones only, minus some. This sample has about 380,000 clones; about 96% occur once, and the top ten carry 0.32%. The sequenced sample consisted of memory CD8+ T cells sorted from blood. Indicated subset: CD45RO+ cells pooled with CCR7-negative TemRA cells. The receptors derive from a man aged 25-45 years in good health.

V gene TRBV19 combines with J gene TRBJ1-5, with 7 nucleotides matching TRBD1. Germline V gene lookup returns CDR1 LNHDA and CDR2 SQIVND (reference sequence). The V gene end was trimmed by 8 bases and the J gene end by 6 bases; junction bases not matched to a gene: 10. The CDR3 is 14 residues long. This chain's CDR3 is CASSLDRDSQPQHF. In DNA, the CDR3 is TGTGCCAGTTCCCTCGACAGGGACAGTCAGCCCCAGCATTTT.

V and J are TRBV28 and TRBJ2-7; a weak D match, TRBD2 (6 bases). This CDR3 comprises 14 residues. V lost 3 bases, J lost 1 base, and 10 bases lay in between. Germline loops: CDR1 MDHEN, CDR2 SYDVKM. This CDR3 reads CASSFEEGSYEQYF. CDR3 coding DNA: TGTGCCAGCAGTTTTGAGGAGGGTTCCTACGAGCAGTACTTC.

The chain uses TRBV29-1 and TRBJ2-5; D may match TRBD1 or TRBD2 (6 bases each). The CDR3 extends over 14 amino acids. The germline gives CDR1 SQVTM, CDR2 ANQGSEA. The V end lost 6 bases, the J end lost 1 base, and 15 bases lay between the germline ends. CDR3 nucleotide sequence: TGCAGCGTCCCCACACCGGGGGCCCAAGAGACCCAGTACTTC. It yields the protein CSVPTPGAQETQYF.

The chain recombines TRBV4-2 with TRBJ2-5; unclear D gene. The length of the CDR3 is 15 residues. V was clipped by 0 bases and J by 1 base, with 9 bases between them. Germline CDR1 is LGHNA and CDR2 is YNFKEQ. CDR3 nucleotide sequence: TGTGCCAGCAGCCAAGAGGCTAGAAGCCAAGAGACCCAGTACTTC. Translation gives CASSQEARSQETQYF.

This rearrangement joins TRBV5-5 to TRBJ2-2, with 7 bases identical to TRBD2. V lost 4 bases to trimming and J lost 6 bases; unmatched junction nucleotides: 9. Germline V gene sequence: CDR1 SGHKS, CDR2 YYEKEE (reference sequence). CDR3 size: 15 residues. The CDR3 nucleotides are TGTGCCAGCAGCCAGACTAGCACATGGGCCGGGGAGCTGTTTTTT. This translates into CASSQTSTWAGELFF. Using reference TRBV5-5 and TRBJ2-2 for the parts outside the CDR3, the full variable domain is DAGVTQSPTHLIKTRGQQVTLRCSPISGHKSVSWYQQVLGQGPQFIFQYYEKEERGRGNFPDRFSARQFPNYSSELNVNALLLGDSALYLCASSQTSTWAGELFFGEGSRLTVL.

This chain connects TRBV28 to TRBJ2-3; 9 bases match TRBD2. Germline-derived CDR1 and CDR2 are MDHEN and SYDVKM. Trimming took 1 base from V and 4 from J; bases not matched to a gene: 9. The CDR3 extends over 17 amino acids. This CDR3 is CASSLFLAGSPPDTQYF. Here the CDR3 DNA reads TGTGCCAGCAGTTTATTCCTAGCGGGATCCCCTCCAGATACGCAGTATTTT.

The J gene is TRBJ2-7, the V gene TRBV6-5, with TRBD2 matching over 13 bases. The CDR3 contains 14 residues. Germline-derived CDR1 and CDR2 are MNHEY and SVGAGI. Trimming at V came to 6 bases and at J to 3 bases, leaving 2 bases not matched to a gene. DNA of the CDR3: TGTGCCAGCAGCCGACTAGCGGGAGGCTACGAGCAGTACTTC. The encoded protein is CASSRLAGGYEQYF.

J is TRBJ2-3 and V is TRBV18; 8 bases are a match to TRBD2. Germline CDR1 KGHSH, CDR2 LQKENI. V lost 3 bases to trimming and J lost 7 bases; unmatched junction nucleotides: 9. This CDR3 region has 15 residues. CDR3 DNA sequence: TGTGCCAGCTCACCGATTGGACTAGCTGAAAATACGCAGTATTTT. Translation gives CASSPIGLAENTQYF. The whole variable domain, filled in from reference TRBV18 and TRBJ2-3, reads NAGVMQNPRHLVRRRGQEARLRCSPMKGHSHVYWYRQLPEEGLKFMVYLQKENIIDESGMPKERFSAEFPKEGPSILRIQQVVRGDSAAYFCASSPIGLAENTQYFGPGTRLTVL.